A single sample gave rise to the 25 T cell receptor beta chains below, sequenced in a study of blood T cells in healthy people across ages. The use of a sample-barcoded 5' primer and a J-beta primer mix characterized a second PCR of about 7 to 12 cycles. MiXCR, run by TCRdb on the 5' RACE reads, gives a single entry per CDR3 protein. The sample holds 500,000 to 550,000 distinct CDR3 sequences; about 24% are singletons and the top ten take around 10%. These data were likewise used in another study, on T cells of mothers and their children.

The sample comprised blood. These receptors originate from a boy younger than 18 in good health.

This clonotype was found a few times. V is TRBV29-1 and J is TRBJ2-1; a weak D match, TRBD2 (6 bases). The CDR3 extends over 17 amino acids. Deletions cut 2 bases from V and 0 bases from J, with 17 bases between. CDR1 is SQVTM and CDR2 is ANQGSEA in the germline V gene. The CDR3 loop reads CSVEISVAGSSYNEQFF. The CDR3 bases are TGCAGCGTTGAAATTAGTGTAGCCGGGAGCTCCTACAATGAGCAGTTCTTC.

In DNA form, the CDR3 reads TGTGCCAGCAGTCCCTGGCAGTCTAATGAAAAACTGTTTTTT. It yields the protein CASSPWQSNEKLFF. The genes are TRBV7-9 and TRBJ1-4; D not resolved. Germline-derived CDR1 and CDR2 are SEHNR and FQNEAQ (reference sequence). The CDR3 extends over 14 amino acids. Trimming removed 6 bases at V and 3 bases at J, with 11 bases between.

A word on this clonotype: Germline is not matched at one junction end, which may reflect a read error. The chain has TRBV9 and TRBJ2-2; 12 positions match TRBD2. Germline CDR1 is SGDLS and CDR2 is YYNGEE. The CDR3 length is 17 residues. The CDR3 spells CASSVDLAGGESGEPFF. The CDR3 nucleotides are TGTGCCAGCAGCGTAGACCTAGCGGGAGGGGAGAGCGGGGAGCCGTTTTTT.

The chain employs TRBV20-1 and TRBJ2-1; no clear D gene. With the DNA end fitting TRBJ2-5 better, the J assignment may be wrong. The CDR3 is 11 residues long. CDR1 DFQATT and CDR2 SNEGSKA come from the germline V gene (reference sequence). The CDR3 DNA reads TGCAGTGCTATTTGGGGAGAGACCCAGTACTTC. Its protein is CSAIWGETQYF.

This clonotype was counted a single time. In DNA form, the CDR3 reads TGTGCCATCATGGGATCCGGGCAGAAGTACTTC. This sequence encodes CAIMGSGQKYF. The genes are TRBV10-3 and TRBJ2-5; D is unresolved. Trimming took off 7 bases at V and 12 bases at J, with 15 bases between the two ends. This CDR3 is built from 11 residues. The germline CDR1 and CDR2 sequences are ENHRY and SYGVKD.

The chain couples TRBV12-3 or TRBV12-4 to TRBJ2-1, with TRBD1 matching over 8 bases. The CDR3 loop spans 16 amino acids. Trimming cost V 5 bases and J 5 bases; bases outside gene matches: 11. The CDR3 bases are TGTGCCAGCAGTCCACGGACAGGGCGGGCCGACAATGAGCAGTTCTTC. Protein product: CASSPRTGRADNEQFF.

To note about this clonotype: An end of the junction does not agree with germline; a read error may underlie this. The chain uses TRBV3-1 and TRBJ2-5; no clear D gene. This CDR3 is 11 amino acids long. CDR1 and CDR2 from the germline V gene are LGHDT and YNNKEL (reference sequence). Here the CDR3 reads CASSQGGRSYF. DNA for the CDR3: TGTGCCAGCAGCCAAGGAGGACGCTCCTATTTC.

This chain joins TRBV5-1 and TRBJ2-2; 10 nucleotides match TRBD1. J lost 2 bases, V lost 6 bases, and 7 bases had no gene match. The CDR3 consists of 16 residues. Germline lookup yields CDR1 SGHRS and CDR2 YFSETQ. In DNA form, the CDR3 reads TGCGCCAGCAAAGACCGGGACAGGGGAAACACCGGGGAGCTGTTTTTT. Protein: CASKDRDRGNTGELFF.

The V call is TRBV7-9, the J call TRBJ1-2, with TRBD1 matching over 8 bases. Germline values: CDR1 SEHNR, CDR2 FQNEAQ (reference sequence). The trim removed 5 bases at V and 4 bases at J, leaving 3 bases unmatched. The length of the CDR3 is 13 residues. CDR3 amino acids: CASSRGQAYGYTF. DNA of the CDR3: TGTGCCAGCAGCCGGGGACAGGCCTATGGCTACACCTTC.

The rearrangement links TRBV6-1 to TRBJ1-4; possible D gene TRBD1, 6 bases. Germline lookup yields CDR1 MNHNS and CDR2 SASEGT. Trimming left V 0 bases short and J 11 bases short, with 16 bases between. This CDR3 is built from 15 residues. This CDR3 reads CASSEAGGGPGKLFF. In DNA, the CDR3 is TGTGCCAGCAGTGAAGCGGGTGGGGGCCCGGGGAAACTGTTTTTT.

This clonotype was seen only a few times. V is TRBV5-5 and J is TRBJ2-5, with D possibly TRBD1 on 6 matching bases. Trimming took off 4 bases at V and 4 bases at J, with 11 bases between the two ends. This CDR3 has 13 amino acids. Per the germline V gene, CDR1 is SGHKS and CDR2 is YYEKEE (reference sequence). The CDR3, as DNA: TGTGCCAGCAGCGTACAGGGTTCAGAGACCCAGTACTTC. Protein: CASSVQGSETQYF.

The CDR3 DNA reads as TGTGCCAGCAGCTCCCCAAAGGGGGGACAGGGAGGAGCAGATACGCAGTATTTT. The encoded protein is CASSSPKGGQGGADTQYF. The chain joins TRBV9 to TRBJ2-3, with TRBD1 matching 9 bases. V gave up 4 bases and J gave up 4 bases; unmatched junction bases: 16. Per the germline V gene, CDR1 is SGDLS and CDR2 is YYNGEE. The CDR3 is 18 residues long.

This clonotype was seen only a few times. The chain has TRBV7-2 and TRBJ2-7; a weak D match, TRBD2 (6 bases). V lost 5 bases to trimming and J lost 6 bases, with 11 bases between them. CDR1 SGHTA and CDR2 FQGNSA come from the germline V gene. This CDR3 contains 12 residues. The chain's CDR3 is CASSHGGGEQYF. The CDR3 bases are TGTGCCAGCAGCCACGGGGGAGGCGAGCAGTACTTC.

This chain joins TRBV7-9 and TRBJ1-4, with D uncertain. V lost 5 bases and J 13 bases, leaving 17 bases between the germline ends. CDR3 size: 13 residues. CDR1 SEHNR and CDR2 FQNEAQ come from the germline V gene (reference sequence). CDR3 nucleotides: TGTGCCAGCAGCCCGCGGGCGGGGTCGGGACTGTTTTTT. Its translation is CASSPRAGSGLFF.

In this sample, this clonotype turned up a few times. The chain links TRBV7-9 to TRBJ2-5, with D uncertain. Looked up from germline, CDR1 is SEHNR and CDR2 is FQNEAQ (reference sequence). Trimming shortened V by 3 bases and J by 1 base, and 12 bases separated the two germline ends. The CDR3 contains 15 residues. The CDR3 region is CASSFPPGIQETQYF. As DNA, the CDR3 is TGTGCCAGCAGCTTTCCCCCCGGAATCCAAGAGACCCAGTACTTC.

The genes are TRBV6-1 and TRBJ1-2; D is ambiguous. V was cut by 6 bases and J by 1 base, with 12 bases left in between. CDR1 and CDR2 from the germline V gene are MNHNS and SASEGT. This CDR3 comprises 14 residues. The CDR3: CASRKPGVNYGYTF. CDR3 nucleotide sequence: TGTGCCAGCAGAAAACCGGGAGTTAACTATGGCTACACCTTC.

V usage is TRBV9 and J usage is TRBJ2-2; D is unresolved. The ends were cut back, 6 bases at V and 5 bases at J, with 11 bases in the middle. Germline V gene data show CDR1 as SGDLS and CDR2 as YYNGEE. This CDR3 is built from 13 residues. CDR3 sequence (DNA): TGTGCCAGCACCTTTGGACCGACCGGGGAGCTGTTTTTT. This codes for CASTFGPTGELFF.

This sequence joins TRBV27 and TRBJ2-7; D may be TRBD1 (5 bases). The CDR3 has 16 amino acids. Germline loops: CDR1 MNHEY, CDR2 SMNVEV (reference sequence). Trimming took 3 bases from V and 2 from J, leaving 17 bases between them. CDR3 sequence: CASSFVDRGRPYEQYF. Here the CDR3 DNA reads TGTGCCAGCAGTTTTGTCGATAGGGGCAGACCCTACGAGCAGTACTTC.

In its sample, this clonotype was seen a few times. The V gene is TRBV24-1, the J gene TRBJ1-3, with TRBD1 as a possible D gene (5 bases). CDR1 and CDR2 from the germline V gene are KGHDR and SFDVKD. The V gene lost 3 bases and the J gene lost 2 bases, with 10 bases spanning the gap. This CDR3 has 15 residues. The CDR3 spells CATSDPGEAGNTIYF. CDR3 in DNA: TGTGCCACCAGTGATCCGGGGGAGGCTGGAAACACCATATATTTT.

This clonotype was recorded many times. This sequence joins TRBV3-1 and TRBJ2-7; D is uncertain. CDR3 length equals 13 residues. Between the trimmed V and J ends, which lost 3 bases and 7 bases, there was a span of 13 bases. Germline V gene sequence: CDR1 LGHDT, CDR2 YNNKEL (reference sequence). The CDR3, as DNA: TGTGCCAGCAGCCATTTTGTCGGGTTAGAGCAGTACTTC. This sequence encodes CASSHFVGLEQYF.

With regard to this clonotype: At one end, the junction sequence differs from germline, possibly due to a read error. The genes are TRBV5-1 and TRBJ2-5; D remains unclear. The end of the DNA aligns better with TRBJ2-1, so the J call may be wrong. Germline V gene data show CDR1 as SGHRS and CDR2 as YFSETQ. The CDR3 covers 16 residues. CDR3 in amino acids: CASSRPGSERYNQQFF. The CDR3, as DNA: TGCGCCAGCAGCCGACCGGGCTCCGAAAGGTACAATCAGCAGTTCTTC.

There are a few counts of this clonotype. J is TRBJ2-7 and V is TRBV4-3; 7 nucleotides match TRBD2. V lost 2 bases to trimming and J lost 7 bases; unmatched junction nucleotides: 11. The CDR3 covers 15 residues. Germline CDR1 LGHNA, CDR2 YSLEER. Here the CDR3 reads CASSQFTGTTMEQYF. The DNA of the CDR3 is TGCGCCAGCAGCCAATTCACCGGGACTACTATGGAGCAGTACTTC.

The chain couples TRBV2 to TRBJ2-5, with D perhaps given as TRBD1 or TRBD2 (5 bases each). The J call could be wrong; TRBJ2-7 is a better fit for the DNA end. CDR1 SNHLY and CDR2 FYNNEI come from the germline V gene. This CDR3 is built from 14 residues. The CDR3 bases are TGTGCCAGCAGGCTCAGGGAGAGCCCCTACGAGCAGTACTTC. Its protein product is CASRLRESPYEQYF.

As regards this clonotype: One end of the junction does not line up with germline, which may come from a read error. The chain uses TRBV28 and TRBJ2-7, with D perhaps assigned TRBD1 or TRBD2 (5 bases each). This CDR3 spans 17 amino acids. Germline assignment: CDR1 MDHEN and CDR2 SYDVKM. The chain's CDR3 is CANSFAPRAGSSYEQYF. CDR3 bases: TGTGCCAACAGTTTCGCTCCTAGGGCAGGGAGCTCCTACGAGCAGTACTTC.

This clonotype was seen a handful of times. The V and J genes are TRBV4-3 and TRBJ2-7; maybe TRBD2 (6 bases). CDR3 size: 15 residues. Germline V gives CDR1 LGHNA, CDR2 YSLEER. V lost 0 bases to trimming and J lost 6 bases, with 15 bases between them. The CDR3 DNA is TGCGCCAGCAGCCAAGATCGGGTACTAGCCTCCGAGCAGTACTTC. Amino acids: CASSQDRVLASEQYF.